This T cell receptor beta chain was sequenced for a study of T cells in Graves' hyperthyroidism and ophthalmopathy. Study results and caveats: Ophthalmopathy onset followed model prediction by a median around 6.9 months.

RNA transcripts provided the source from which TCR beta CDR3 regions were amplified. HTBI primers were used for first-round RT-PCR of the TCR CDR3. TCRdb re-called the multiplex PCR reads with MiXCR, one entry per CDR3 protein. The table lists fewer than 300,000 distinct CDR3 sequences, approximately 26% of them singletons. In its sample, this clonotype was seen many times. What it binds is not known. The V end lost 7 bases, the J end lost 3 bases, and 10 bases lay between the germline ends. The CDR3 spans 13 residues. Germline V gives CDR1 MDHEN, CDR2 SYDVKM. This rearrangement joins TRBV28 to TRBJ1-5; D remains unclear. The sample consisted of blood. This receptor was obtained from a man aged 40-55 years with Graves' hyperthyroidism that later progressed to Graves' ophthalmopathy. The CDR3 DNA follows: TGTGCCAGCACCCCCGAGCCCAATCAGCCCCAGCATTTT. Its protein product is CASTPEPNQPQHF.